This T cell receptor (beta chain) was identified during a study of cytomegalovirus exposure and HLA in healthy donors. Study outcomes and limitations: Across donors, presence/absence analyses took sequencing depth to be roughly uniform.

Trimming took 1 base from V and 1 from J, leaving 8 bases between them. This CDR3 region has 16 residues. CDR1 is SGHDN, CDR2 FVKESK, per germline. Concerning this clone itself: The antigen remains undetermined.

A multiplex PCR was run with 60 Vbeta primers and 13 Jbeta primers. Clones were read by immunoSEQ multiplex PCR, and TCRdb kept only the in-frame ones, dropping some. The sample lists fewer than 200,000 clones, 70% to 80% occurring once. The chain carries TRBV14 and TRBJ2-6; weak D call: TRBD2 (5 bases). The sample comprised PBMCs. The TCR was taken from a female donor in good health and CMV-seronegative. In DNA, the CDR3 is TGTGCCAGCAGCCAAGTACGAGGGTCTGGGGCCAACGTCCTGACTTTC. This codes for CASSQVRGSGANVLTF.